This is a list of T cell receptor beta chains from one sample in a study of regulatory T cells in long-lasting Graves disease. TCRdb fed the multiplex PCR reads into MiXCR, producing one record per CDR3 protein. The repertoire holds roughly 410,000 distinct CDR3 sequences, with about 15% as singletons. These records were also assigned to another study, of T cells in Graves' hyperthyroidism and ophthalmopathy.

This material consisted of peripheral blood mononuclear cells (PBMCs), taken at new diagnosis, from a patient treated with antithyroid drugs. The receptor set was obtained from a woman aged 40 to 50 with Graves disease. CDR3s include the opening cysteine and the closing phenylalanine or tryptophan. D genes are given only for firm matches. For some rows the clone size is stated as once, few or many, or as a class when expanded; others skip it.

TRBJ2-2 | TRBV5-6 | few | TRBD2 | TGTGCCAGCAGCCTATCTCTTGGGGGGGAAGACGGGGAGCTGTTTTTT | CASSLSLGGEDGELFF
TRBJ2-1 | TRBV7-8 | many | TRBD2 | TGTGCCAGCAGCCCGCGGGGCGGGGGGGGGTACAATGAGCAGTTCTTC | CASSPRGGGGYNEQFF
TRBJ2-5 | TRBV27 | many | TRBD2 | TGTGCCAGCAGAACTCATCAGGGGCTGAGCGGGAGAAAGACCCAGTACTTC | CASRTHQGLSGRKTQYF
TRBJ2-1 | TRBV27 | many | TRBD2 | TGTGCCAGCAGTTTGGATCCCCAGGCGTTGGCGGGAGGGTTGTACAATGAGCAGTTCTTC | CASSLDPQALAGGLYNEQFF
TRBJ2-1 | TRBV11-2 | few | TRBD1 | TGTGCCAGCAGCTACTCCGGGACAGCTTACAATGAGCAGTTCTTC | CASSYSGTAYNEQFF
TRBJ2-1 | TRBV19 | many | NA | TGTGCCAGTTCCCCCAAAGCGGGCCCCTACAATGAGCAGTTCTTC | CASSPKAGPYNEQFF
TRBJ2-3 | TRBV7-8 | NA | NA | TGTGCCAGCAGCTTGAGGGTTATGGATACGCAGTATTTT | CASSLRVMDTQYF
TRBJ2-7 | TRBV28 | many | NA | TGTGCCAGCAGTTCTACGGACAGTCGCTCCTACGAGCAGTACTTC | CASSSTDSRSYEQYF
TRBJ1-1 | TRBV18 | few | NA | TGTGCCAGCTCACCACCGGGATTTCGGGGGAGAAACACTGAAGCTTTCTTT | CASSPPGFRGRNTEAFF
TRBJ2-2 | TRBV3-1 | few | NA | TGTGCCAGCAGACGACTAGGGGGGGCCGGGGAGCTGTTTTTT | CASRRLGGAGELFF
TRBJ2-2 | TRBV10-3 | many | TRBD2 | TGTGCCATCACCACGAAGACCGGGACTAGCGGGAGCGCGAACACCGGGGAGCTGTTTTTT | CAITTKTGTSGSANTGELFF
TRBJ2-1 | TRBV27 | many | NA | TGTGCCAGCAAATGGGCTAGCAGCTATAATGAGCAGTTCTTC | CASKWASSYNEQFF
TRBJ1-2 | TRBV3-1 | many | NA | TGTGCCAGCAGCCACAGCTCTCGTGGCTACACCTTC | CASSHSSRGYTF
TRBJ1-1 | TRBV6-2/TRBV6-3 | many | TRBD1 | TGTGCCAGCAGTTACTCTTTCGGACAGGATGAAGCTTTCTTT | CASSYSFGQDEAFF
TRBJ2-1 | TRBV7-9 | many | TRBD2 | TGTGCCAGCAGCTTCCGGGTAGCGGGAGGGAATGAGCAGTTCTTC | CASSFRVAGGNEQFF
TRBJ2-7 | TRBV27 | few | NA | TGTGCCAGCAGTTTTGGGTCTGGGGGCGAGCAGTACTTC | CASSFGSGGEQYF
TRBJ2-3 | TRBV5-1 | NA | TRBD1 | TGCGCCAGCAGCCAGGGACAGGGGGCGAGCACAGATACGCAGTATTTT | CASSQGQGASTDTQYF
TRBJ2-2 | TRBV19 | few | TRBD1 | TGTGCCAGTAGCATGGAGGGACAGGCCACGAACACCGGGGAGCTGTTTTTT | CASSMEGQATNTGELFF
TRBJ1-2 | TRBV12-3/TRBV12-4 | few | TRBD1 | TGTGCCAGCGGACAGGCTTATGGCTACACCTTC | CASGQAYGYTF